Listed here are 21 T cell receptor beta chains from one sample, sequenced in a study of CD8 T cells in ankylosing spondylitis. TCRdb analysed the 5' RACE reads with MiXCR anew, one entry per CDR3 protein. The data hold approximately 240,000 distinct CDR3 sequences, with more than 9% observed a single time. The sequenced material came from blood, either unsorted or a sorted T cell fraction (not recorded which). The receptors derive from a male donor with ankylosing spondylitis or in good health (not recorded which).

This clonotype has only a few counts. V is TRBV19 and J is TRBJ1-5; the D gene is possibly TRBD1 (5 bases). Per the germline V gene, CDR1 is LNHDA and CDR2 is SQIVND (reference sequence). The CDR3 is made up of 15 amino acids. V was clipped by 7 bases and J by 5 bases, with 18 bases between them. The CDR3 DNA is TGTGCCAGTACCCCAGGGAGACAGAGGGATCAGCCCCAGCATTTT. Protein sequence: CASTPGRQRDQPQHF.

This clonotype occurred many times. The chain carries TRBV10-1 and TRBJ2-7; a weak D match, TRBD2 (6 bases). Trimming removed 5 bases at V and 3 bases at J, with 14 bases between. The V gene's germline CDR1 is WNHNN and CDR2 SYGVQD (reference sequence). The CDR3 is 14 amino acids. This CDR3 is CASSLGGTFYEQYF. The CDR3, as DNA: TGCGCCAGCAGTTTAGGCGGGACCTTCTACGAGCAGTACTTC.

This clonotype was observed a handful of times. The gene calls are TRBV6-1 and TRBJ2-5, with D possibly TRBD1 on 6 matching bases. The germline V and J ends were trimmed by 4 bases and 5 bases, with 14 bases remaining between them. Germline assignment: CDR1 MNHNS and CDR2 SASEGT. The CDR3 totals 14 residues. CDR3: CASSARQVKETQYF. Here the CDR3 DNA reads TGTGCCAGCAGTGCCCGACAGGTGAAGGAGACCCAGTACTTC.

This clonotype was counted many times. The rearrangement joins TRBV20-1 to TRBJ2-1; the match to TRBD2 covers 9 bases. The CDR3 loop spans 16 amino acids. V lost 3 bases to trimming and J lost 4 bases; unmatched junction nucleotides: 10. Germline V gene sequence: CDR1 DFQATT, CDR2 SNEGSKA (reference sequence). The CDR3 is CSASRGASGNYNEQFF. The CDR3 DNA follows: TGCAGTGCTAGCCGGGGGGCTAGCGGGAATTACAATGAGCAGTTCTTC.

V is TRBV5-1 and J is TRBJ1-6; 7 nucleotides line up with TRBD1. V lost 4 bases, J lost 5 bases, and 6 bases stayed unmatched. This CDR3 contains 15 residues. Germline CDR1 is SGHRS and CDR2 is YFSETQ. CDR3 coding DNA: TGCGCCAGCAGCCCCTCTGGGACAGATAATTCACCCCTCCACTTT. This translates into CASSPSGTDNSPLHF.

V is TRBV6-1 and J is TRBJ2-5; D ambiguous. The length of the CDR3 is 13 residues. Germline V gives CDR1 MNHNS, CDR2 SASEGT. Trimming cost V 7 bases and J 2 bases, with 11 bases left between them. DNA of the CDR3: TGTGCCAGCAAACGGCTCCAACAAGAGACCCAGTACTTC. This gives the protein CASKRLQQETQYF.

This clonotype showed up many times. CDR3 DNA: TGTGCCAGCAGCCTGCCTTTAGACAGGGGGTACTATGGCTACACCTTC. It specifies CASSLPLDRGYYGYTF. The gene calls are TRBV5-4 and TRBJ1-2; 9 nucleotides agree with TRBD1. J lost 3 bases, V lost 4 bases, and 10 bases had no gene match. The CDR3 sequence is 16 residues long. Germline loops: CDR1 SGHNT, CDR2 YYREEE (reference sequence). The full variable domain, in which reference TRBV5-4 and TRBJ1-2 provide the parts outside the CDR3, is ETGVTQSPTHLIKTRGQQVTLRCSSQSGHNTVSWYQQALGQGPQFIFQYYREEENGRGNFPPRFSGLQFPNYSSELNVNALELDDSALYLCASSLPLDRGYYGYTFGSGTRLTVV.

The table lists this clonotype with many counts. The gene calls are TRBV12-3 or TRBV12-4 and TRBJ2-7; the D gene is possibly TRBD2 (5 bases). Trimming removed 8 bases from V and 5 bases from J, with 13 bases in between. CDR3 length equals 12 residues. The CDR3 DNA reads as TGTGCCAGCGGACTGGAGTTACACGAGCAGTACTTC. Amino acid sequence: CASGLELHEQYF.

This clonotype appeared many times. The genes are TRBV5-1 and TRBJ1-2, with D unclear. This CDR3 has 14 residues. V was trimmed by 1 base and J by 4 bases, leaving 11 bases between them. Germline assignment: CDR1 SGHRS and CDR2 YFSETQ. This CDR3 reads CASSLNTPSYGYTF. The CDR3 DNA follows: TGCGCCAGCAGCTTGAACACTCCCAGCTATGGCTACACCTTC.

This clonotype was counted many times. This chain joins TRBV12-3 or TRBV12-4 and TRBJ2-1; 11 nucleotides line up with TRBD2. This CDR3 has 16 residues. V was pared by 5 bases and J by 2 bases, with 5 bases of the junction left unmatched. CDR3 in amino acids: CASSRTSGSAYNEQFF. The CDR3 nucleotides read TGTGCCAGCAGTCGGACTAGCGGGTCTGCCTACAATGAGCAGTTCTTC.

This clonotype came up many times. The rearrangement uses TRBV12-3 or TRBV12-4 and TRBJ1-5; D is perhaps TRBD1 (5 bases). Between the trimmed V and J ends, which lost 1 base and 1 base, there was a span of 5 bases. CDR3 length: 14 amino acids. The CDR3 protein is CASSLGGSNQPQHF. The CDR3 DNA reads TGTGCCAGCAGTTTAGGGGGGAGCAATCAGCCCCAGCATTTT.

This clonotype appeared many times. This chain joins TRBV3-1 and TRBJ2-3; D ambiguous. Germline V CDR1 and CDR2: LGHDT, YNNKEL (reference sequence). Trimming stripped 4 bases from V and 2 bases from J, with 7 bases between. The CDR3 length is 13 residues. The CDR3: CASSLPDTDTQYF. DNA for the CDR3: TGTGCCAGCAGCCTACCAGACACAGATACGCAGTATTTT.

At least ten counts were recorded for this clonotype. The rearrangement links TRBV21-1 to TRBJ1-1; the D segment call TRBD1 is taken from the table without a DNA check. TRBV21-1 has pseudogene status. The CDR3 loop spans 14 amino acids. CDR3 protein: CASSKANRGTEAFF. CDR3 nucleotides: TGTGCCAGCAGCAAAGCCAACAGGGGCACTGAAGCTTTCTTT.

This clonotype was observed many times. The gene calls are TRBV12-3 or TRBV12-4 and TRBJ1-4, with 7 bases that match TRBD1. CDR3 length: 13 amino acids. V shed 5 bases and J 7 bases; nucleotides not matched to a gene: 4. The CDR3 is CASSPTGSEKLFF. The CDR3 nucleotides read TGTGCCAGCAGTCCGACAGGGAGTGAAAAACTGTTTTTT.

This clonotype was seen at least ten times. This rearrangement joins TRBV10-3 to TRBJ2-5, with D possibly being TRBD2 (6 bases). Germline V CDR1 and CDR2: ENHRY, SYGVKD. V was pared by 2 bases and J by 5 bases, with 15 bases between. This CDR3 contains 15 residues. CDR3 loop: CAISEPQGGVETQYF. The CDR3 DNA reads TGTGCCATCAGTGAGCCGCAAGGAGGGGTGGAGACCCAGTACTTC.

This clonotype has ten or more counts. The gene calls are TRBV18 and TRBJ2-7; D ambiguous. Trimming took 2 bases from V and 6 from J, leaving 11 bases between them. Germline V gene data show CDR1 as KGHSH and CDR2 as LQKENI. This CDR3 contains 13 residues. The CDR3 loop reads CASSPFPRSEQYF. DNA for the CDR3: TGTGCCAGCTCACCATTCCCCAGGAGCGAGCAGTACTTC.

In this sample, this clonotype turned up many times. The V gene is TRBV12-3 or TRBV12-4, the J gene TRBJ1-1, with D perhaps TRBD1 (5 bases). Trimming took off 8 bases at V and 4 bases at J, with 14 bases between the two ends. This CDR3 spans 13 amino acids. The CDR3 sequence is CASVLGVRTEAFF. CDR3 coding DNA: TGTGCCAGCGTCCTGGGGGTTCGCACTGAAGCTTTCTTT.

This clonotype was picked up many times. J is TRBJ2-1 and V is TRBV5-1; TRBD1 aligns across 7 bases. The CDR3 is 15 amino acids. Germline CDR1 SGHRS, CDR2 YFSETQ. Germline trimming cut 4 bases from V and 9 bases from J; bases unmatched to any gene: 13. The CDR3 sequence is CASSQRQGSSSEQFF. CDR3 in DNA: TGCGCCAGCAGCCAGAGACAGGGATCGTCCAGTGAGCAGTTCTTC.

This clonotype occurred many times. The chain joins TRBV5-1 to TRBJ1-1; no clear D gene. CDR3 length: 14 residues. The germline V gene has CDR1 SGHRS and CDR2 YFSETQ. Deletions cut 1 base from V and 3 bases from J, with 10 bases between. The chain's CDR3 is CASSLSGLDTEAFF. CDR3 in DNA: TGCGCCAGCAGCTTGTCCGGGTTGGACACTGAAGCTTTCTTT.

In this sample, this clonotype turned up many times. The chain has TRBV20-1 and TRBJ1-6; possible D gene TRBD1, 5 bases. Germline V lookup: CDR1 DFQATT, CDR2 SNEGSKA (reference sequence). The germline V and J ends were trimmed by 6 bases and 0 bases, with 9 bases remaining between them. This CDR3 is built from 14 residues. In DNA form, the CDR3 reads TGCAGTGCCCGACAGAGCTCCTATAATTCACCCCTCCACTTT. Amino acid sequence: CSARQSSYNSPLHF.

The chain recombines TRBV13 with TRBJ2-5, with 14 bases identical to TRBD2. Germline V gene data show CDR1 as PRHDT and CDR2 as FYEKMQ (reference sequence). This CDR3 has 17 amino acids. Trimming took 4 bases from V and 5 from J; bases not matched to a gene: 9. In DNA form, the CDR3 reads TGTGCCAGCAGCTCCATGCTGACTAGCGGGGGGGGTGAGACCCAGTACTTC. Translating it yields CASSSMLTSGGGETQYF.